The 25 T cell receptor beta chains below come from one sample, sequenced in a study of preoperative IRX-2 immunotherapy in early breast cancer. Specified treatment: preoperative locoregional IRX-2 cytokine immunotherapy. Some clones are missing from TCRdb's copy, which holds only in-frame ones; the method was immunoSEQ multiplex PCR. The data show about 67,000 clones, approximately 94% seen once. The sample was acquired from a patient treated with IRX-2 immunotherapy. Receptors originate from a human donor with breast cancer.

This chain uses TRBV30 with TRBJ2-1; the match to TRBD1 covers 9 bases. V was pared by 1 base and J by 3 bases, with 4 bases of the junction left unmatched. CDR3 length: 15 amino acids. Per germline, CDR1 GTSNPN and CDR2 SVGIG (reference sequence). The CDR3 here is CAWSGWTGDYNEQFF. The CDR3 DNA is TGTGCCTGGAGTGGGTGGACAGGGGACTACAATGAGCAGTTCTTC.

CDR3 in DNA: TGTGCCAGCAGCCCCTTTGAGAATGGGGCCAACGTCCTGACTTTC. Its translation: CASSPFENGANVLTF. The chain combines TRBV28 with TRBJ2-6; D is ambiguous. CDR1 MDHEN and CDR2 SYDVKM come from the germline V gene. The length of the CDR3 is 15 residues. Trimming removed 6 bases at V and 3 bases at J, with 12 bases between.

The rearrangement joins TRBV5-1 to TRBJ1-2; 9 nucleotides agree with TRBD1. J was trimmed by 4 bases and V by 4 bases; bases with no gene match: 5. Germline CDR1 and CDR2: SGHRS and YFSETQ. The CDR3 is 14 residues long. CDR3 in DNA: TGCGCCAGCAGCCCGGACAGGGGAGGCTATGGCTACACCTTC. Translated: CASSPDRGGYGYTF.

The chain links TRBV2 to TRBJ1-2; TRBD1 aligns across 7 bases. CDR3 size: 14 residues. Germline CDR1 SNHLY, CDR2 FYNNEI. Trimming at V came to 5 bases and at J to 4 bases, leaving 7 bases not matched to a gene. The CDR3: CASSSHRGSYGYTF. The DNA of the CDR3 is TGTGCCAGCAGTTCCCACAGGGGAAGCTATGGCTACACCTTC.

The chain uses TRBV5-6 and TRBJ1-5, with no clear D. The V and J ends lost 1 base and 1 base respectively, with 9 bases between them. Germline-derived CDR1 and CDR2 are SGHDT and YYEEEE. The CDR3 runs 15 residues. The CDR3 DNA reads TGTGCCAGCAGCTTGCTTGACGAGAGCAATCAGCCCCAGCATTTT. Protein sequence: CASSLLDESNQPQHF.

This chain connects TRBV27 to TRBJ2-1, with unresolved D. Germline CDR1 is MNHEY and CDR2 is SMNVEV (reference sequence). This CDR3 comprises 15 residues. V was pared by 0 bases and J by 2 bases, with 8 bases between. CDR3 amino acids: CASSLSGFTYNEQFF. CDR3 nucleotide sequence: TGTGCCAGCAGTTTATCAGGGTTTACCTACAATGAGCAGTTCTTC.

The chain is built from TRBV27 and TRBJ2-4; TRBD2 might be the D (5 bases). This CDR3 has 13 residues. Germline V gene data show CDR1 as MNHEY and CDR2 as SMNVEV (reference sequence). Trimming pared 6 bases from V and 11 bases from J, leaving 17 bases between. CDR3 sequence: CASRDLGSLFQYF. The CDR3 region has the DNA TGTGCCAGCAGGGATTTAGGGAGTCTCTTTCAGTACTTC.

CDR3 amino acids: CSAGWHRTSTDTQYF. The CDR3 region has the DNA TGCAGCGCTGGCTGGCACAGGACTAGCACAGATACGCAGTATTTT. The V and J genes are TRBV29-1 and TRBJ2-3, with D perhaps given as TRBD1 or TRBD2 (5 bases each). V was shortened by 7 bases and J by 0 bases, with 17 bases between the two germline ends. This CDR3 region has 15 residues. The germline gives CDR1 SQVTM, CDR2 ANQGSEA.

J is TRBJ2-5 and V is TRBV27; 12 bases line up with TRBD2. The last part of the DNA fits TRBJ2-7 better; the J call may be wrong. The CDR3 loop spans 16 amino acids. Germline CDR1 and CDR2: MNHEY and SMNVEV (reference sequence). The CDR3 DNA sequence: TGTGCCAGCAGTCCCTCTAGCGGGAGGGCCTCCTACGAGCAGTACTTC. Protein sequence: CASSPSSGRASYEQYF.

This clone was observed once. The CDR3 sequence: CASSARDRGDPTQYF. CDR3 in DNA: TGTGCCAGCAGCGCCCGGGACAGGGGTGACCCAACCCAGTACTTC. The V gene is TRBV9, the J gene TRBJ2-5, with 10 bases matching TRBD1. After removal of 3 bases from V and 8 bases from J, the junction contained 10 bases not matched to a gene. The CDR3 spans 15 residues. Germline V gives CDR1 SGDLS, CDR2 YYNGEE.

The V call is TRBV2, the J call TRBJ2-7; 10 nucleotides align to TRBD1. The V segment lost 7 bases and the J segment 7 bases; nucleotides outside the gene matches: 13. The germline V gene has CDR1 SNHLY and CDR2 FYNNEI. The CDR3 sequence is 15 residues long. The CDR3 nucleotides are TGTGCCAGCAACAAGGGACAGGGGCCTCTAGGGGAGCAGTACTTC. It encodes CASNKGQGPLGEQYF.

The chain uses TRBV2 and TRBJ2-3, with D hard to call. V was shortened by 5 bases and J by 2 bases, with 8 bases between the two germline ends. The CDR3 runs to 13 residues. The germline V gene has CDR1 SNHLY and CDR2 FYNNEI. Here the CDR3 reads CASSWAPTDTQYF. CDR3 sequence (DNA): TGTGCCAGCAGTTGGGCACCCACAGATACGCAGTATTTT.

The rearrangement uses TRBV6-5 and TRBJ2-1; D is unclear. Per germline, CDR1 MNHEY and CDR2 SVGAGI. Trimming removed 5 bases at V and 0 bases at J, with 8 bases between. The CDR3 loop spans 14 amino acids. The CDR3, as DNA: TGTGCCAGCAGTGTGCATAGCTCCTACAATGAGCAGTTCTTC. As protein: CASSVHSSYNEQFF.

This sequence joins TRBV7-9 and TRBJ2-5; no clear D gene. The germline V gene has CDR1 SEHNR and CDR2 FQNEAQ (reference sequence). V lost 7 bases and J 5 bases, leaving 20 bases between the germline ends. This CDR3 spans 15 amino acids. CDR3 residues: CASTKASGFGETQYF. In DNA form, the CDR3 reads TGTGCCAGCACTAAAGCCTCGGGCTTTGGCGAGACCCAGTACTTC.

This chain connects TRBV4-2 to TRBJ2-7; 9 nucleotides align to TRBD1. This CDR3 is 14 amino acids long. The trim removed 4 bases at V and 3 bases at J, leaving 4 bases unmatched. Germline V gives CDR1 LGHNA, CDR2 YNFKEQ. CDR3 sequence reads: CASSRGQGIYEQYF. For the CDR3, the DNA is TGTGCCAGCAGCCGGGGACAGGGAATCTACGAGCAGTACTTC.

The V and J genes are TRBV2 and TRBJ2-3; TRBD1 agrees at 9 bases. This CDR3 contains 15 residues. The germline gives CDR1 SNHLY, CDR2 FYNNEI. The trim removed 5 bases at V and 10 bases at J, leaving 13 bases unmatched. The CDR3: CASSFGQGPGYSQYF. CDR3 sequence (DNA): TGTGCCAGCAGTTTTGGACAGGGGCCAGGGTATTCGCAGTATTTT.

The rearrangement uses TRBV21-1 and TRBJ1-2. TRBV21-1 is a documented pseudogene. This CDR3 comprises 14 residues. Here the CDR3 reads CASSSGGGARGYTF. DNA of the CDR3: TGTGCCAGCAGCTCTGGAGGGGGGGCTCGGGGCTACACCTTC.

V and J are TRBV18 and TRBJ2-3, with a possible D match to TRBD2 (5 bases). Germline assignment: CDR1 KGHSH and CDR2 LQKENI. V dropped 3 bases and J dropped 4 bases, with 8 bases sitting between them. The CDR3 totals 13 residues. The CDR3 nucleotides read TGTGCCAGCTCACCGTCAGCGGCAGATACGCAGTATTTT. Its translation is CASSPSAADTQYF.

The chain is built from TRBV7-8 and TRBJ1-6; TRBD1 matches 7 bases. Germline CDR1 and CDR2: SGHVS and FQNEAQ. CDR3 length: 14 amino acids. V lost 1 base and J lost 10; bases outside the gene matches: 4. The CDR3 protein is CASSLETGNSPLHF. The CDR3 nucleotides are TGTGCCAGCAGCTTAGAGACAGGGAACTCACCCCTCCACTTT. Looking up the rest from reference TRBV7-8 and TRBJ1-6 gives the full variable domain: GAGVSQSPRYKVAKRGQDVALRCDPISGHVSLFWYQQALGQGPEFLTYFQNEAQLDKSGLPSDRFFAERPEGSVSTLKIQRTQQEDSAVYLCASSLETGNSPLHFGNGTRLTVT.

The J gene is TRBJ2-5, the V gene TRBV28; the match to TRBD2 covers 10 bases. TRBJ2-7 matches the DNA end more closely, so the J call is doubtful. CDR3 length: 17 residues. In germline, CDR1 is MDHEN, CDR2 SYDVKM. CDR3 sequence (DNA): TGTGCCAGCAGTTTTCCAACTAGCGGGAAAATAACCTACGAGCAGTACTTC. As protein: CASSFPTSGKITYEQYF.

This rearrangement joins TRBV11-3 to TRBJ2-3, with D possibly TRBD2 on 5 matching bases. The CDR3 runs 14 residues. Trimming left V 1 base short and J 0 bases short, with 5 bases between. The germline V gene encodes CDR1 SGHNT and CDR2 YENEEA. The CDR3 DNA reads TGTGCCAGCAGCTTAGGGAGGAGCACAGATACGCAGTATTTT. Its protein is CASSLGRSTDTQYF.

The chain employs TRBV4-2 and TRBJ2-2; no firm D call. The CDR3 covers 14 residues. V was trimmed by 0 bases and J by 4 bases, leaving 6 bases between them. CDR1 and CDR2 from the germline V gene are LGHNA and YNFKEQ. The CDR3 loop reads CASSQDWGTGELFF. For the CDR3, the DNA is TGTGCCAGCAGCCAAGATTGGGGCACCGGGGAGCTGTTTTTT.

The V call is TRBV6-5, the J call TRBJ1-2, with TRBD1 as a possible D gene (5 bases). Germline V gives CDR1 MNHEY, CDR2 SVGAGI. V was trimmed by 0 bases and J by 6 bases, leaving 11 bases between them. The CDR3 is made up of 14 amino acids. CDR3 coding DNA: TGTGCCAGCAGTTACTCTGAGGGGTGGAATGGCTACACCTTC. Its protein is CASSYSEGWNGYTF.

The chain has TRBV27 and TRBJ2-7; 7 bases agree with TRBD1. The CDR3 runs 13 residues. The germline gives CDR1 MNHEY, CDR2 SMNVEV (reference sequence). Germline trimming cut 3 bases from V and 3 bases from J; bases unmatched to any gene: 2. CDR3 residues: CASSFQGVYEQYF. As DNA, the CDR3 is TGTGCCAGCAGTTTTCAGGGGGTCTACGAGCAGTACTTC.

The rearrangement links TRBV5-6 to TRBJ2-3; no reliable D call. Germline loops: CDR1 SGHDT, CDR2 YYEEEE. The CDR3 consists of 13 residues. Trimming left V 1 base short and J 3 bases short, with 6 bases between. The CDR3 protein is CASSLLGTDTQYF. CDR3 DNA sequence: TGTGCCAGCAGCTTGTTGGGGACAGATACGCAGTATTTT.